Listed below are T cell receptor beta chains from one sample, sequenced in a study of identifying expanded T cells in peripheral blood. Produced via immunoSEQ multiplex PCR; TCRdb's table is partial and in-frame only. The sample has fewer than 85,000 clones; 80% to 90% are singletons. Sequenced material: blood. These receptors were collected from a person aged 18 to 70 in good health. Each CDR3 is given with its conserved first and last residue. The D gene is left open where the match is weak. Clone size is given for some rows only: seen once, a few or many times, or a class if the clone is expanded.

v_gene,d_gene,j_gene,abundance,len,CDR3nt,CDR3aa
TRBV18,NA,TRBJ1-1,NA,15,TGTGCCAGCTCACCACTGGGCAGTTCAGTCGGTGAAGCTTTCTTT,CASSPLGSSVGEAFF
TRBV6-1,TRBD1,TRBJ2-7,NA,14,TGTACCAGCAGTGAAGGGACAGGGGGCTACGAGCAGTACTTC,CTSSEGTGGYEQYF
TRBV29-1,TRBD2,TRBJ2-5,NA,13,TGCGGAATACTGGGCGGGAGGAAGGAGACCCAGTACTTC,CGILGGRKETQYF
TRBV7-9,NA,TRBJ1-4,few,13,TGTGCCAGCAGCTTAGTCCGGGCTGAGGAACTGTTTTTT,CASSLVRAEELFF
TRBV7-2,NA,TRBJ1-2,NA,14,TGTGCCAGCAGCTTAGACAGTTCTAACTATGGCTACACCTTC,CASSLDSSNYGYTF
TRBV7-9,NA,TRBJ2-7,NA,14,TGTGCCAGCAGCTTAGAAGGACAAGGGAGCGAGCAGTACTTC,CASSLEGQGSEQYF
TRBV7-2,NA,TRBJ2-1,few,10,TGTGCCAGCGGTTACAATGAGCAGTTCTTC,CASGYNEQFF
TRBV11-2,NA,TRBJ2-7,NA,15,TGTGCCAGCAGCTTCTTCATCGGCACCCCATACGAGCAGTACTTC,CASSFFIGTPYEQYF
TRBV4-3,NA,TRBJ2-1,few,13,TGCGCCAGCAGCCTTGGGGGTTACAATGAGCAGTTCTTC,CASSLGGYNEQFF
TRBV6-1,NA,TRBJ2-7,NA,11,TGTGCCAGCAGTGAGTCCTACGAGCAGTACTTC,CASSESYEQYF
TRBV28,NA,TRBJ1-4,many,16,TGTGCCAGCAGTTTACGCCCCGATGGCAACTATGAAAAACTGTTTTTT,CASSLRPDGNYEKLFF
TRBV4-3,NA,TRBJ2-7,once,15,TGCGCCAGCAGCCAAGATCGGCAGGGGTCCTACGAGCAGTACTTC,CASSQDRQGSYEQYF
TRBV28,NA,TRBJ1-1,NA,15,TGTGCCAGCAGTGACCCCGACAGGTCGAACACTGAAGCTTTCTTT,CASSDPDRSNTEAFF
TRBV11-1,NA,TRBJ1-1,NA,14,TGTGCCAGCAGCTTGGAGGACGGGGGGACTGAAGCTTTCTTT,CASSLEDGGTEAFF
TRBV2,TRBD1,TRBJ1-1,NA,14,TGTGCCACCAGACAGGGGGCTACACACACTGAAGCTTTCTTT,CATRQGATHTEAFF
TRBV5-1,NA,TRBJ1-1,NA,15,TGCGCCAGCAGCTTGACAGGATCTATGAACACTGAAGCTTTCTTT,CASSLTGSMNTEAFF
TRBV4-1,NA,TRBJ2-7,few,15,TGCGCCAGCAGCCAAGGGGGTTTAGCCTCCTACGAGCAGTACTTC,CASSQGGLASYEQYF
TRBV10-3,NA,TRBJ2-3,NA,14,TGTGCCATCAGTGATAAAACAGGCACAGATACGCAGTATTTT,CAISDKTGTDTQYF
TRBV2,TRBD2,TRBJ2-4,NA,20,TGTGCCAGCAGGGCTCATCCGGGACTAGCGGGAGCACGAGAAAAAAACATTCAGTACTTC,CASRAHPGLAGAREKNIQYF
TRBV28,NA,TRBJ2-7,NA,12,TGTGCCAGCAGATTGGGGAACTACGAGCAGTACTTC,CASRLGNYEQYF
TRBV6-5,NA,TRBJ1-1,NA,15,TGTGCCAGCACCGAAGGTTGGGCCATGAACACTGAAGCTTTCTTT,CASTEGWAMNTEAFF
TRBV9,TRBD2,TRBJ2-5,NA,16,TGTGCCAGCAGCGTAGCGAGCGGGGCTAGGCAGGAGACCCAGTACTTC,CASSVASGARQETQYF
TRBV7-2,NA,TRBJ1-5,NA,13,TGTGCCAGCAGCTTAGTTTCGTATCAGCCCCAGCATTTT,CASSLVSYQPQHF
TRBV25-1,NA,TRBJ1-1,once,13,TGTGCCAGCCTAGGCTTGAGGGACGGTGAAGCTTTCTTT,CASLGLRDGEAFF
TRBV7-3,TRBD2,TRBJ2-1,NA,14,TGTGCCAGCAGCCCCGGACTAGCGGGGATAGAGCAGTTCTTC,CASSPGLAGIEQFF
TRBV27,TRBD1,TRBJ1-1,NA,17,TGTGCCAGCAGTAGACAACAGGGGCAGGGGGTGAACACTGAAGCTTTCTTT,CASSRQQGQGVNTEAFF
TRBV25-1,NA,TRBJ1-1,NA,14,TGTGCCAGCACCGAAAGGGGTTCTTGGGGAGAAGCTTTCTTT,CASTERGSWGEAFF
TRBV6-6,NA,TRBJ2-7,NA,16,TGTGCCAGCAGTTCTCCCTCTCACAGGGCCAGCTACGAGCAGTACTTC,CASSSPSHRASYEQYF
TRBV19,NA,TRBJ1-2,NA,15,TGTGCCAGTAGTGCCCGCAGGAAGGCGGAGAATGGCTACACCTTC,CASSARRKAENGYTF
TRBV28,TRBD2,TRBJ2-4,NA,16,TGTGCCAGCAGCCTCACTAGCGGAGTAGCCAAAAACATTCAGTACTTC,CASSLTSGVAKNIQYF
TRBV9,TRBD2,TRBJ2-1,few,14,TGTGCCAGCAGCGTAGTCGGGGGGTACAATGAGCAGTTCTTC,CASSVVGGYNEQFF
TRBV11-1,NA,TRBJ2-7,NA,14,TGTGCCAGCAGCCGAACAGGGAACACGGCCGAGCAGTACTTC,CASSRTGNTAEQYF
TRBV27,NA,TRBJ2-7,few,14,TGTGCCAGCAGTCTCCAGGAGAGCTCCTACGAGCAGTACTTC,CASSLQESSYEQYF
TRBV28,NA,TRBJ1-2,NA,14,TGTGCCAGCCATACCGGGGCGCTGAGCTATGGCTACACCTTC,CASHTGALSYGYTF
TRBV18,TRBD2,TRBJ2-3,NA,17,TGTGCCAGCTCACCTTGGGGACTAGCGGGAGTGGCAGATACGCAGTATTTT,CASSPWGLAGVADTQYF
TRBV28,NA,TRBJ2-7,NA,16,TGTGCCAGCAGAATGGCCCCAATGCCAACACCCTACGAGCAGTACTTC,CASRMAPMPTPYEQYF
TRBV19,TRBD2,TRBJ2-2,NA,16,TGTGCCAGTAGTTCCCAAGCGGGAGAGTCTACCGGGGAGCTGTTTTTT,CASSSQAGESTGELFF
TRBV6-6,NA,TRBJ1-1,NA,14,TGTGCCAGCAGTTACCGGGGGACGAACACTGAAGCTTTCTTT,CASSYRGTNTEAFF
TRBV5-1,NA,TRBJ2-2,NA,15,TGCGCCAGCAGTTCGGACCCCGCCGACACCGGGGAGCTGTTTTTT,CASSSDPADTGELFF
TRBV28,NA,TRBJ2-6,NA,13,TGTGCCAGCAGGGTCAGGGGGGCCAACGTCCTGACTTTC,CASRVRGANVLTF
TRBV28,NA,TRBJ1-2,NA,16,TGTGCCAGCTTTGTACCGGGCCCCAAGACCAGGGGTGGCTACACCTTC,CASFVPGPKTRGGYTF
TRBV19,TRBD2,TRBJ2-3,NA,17,TGTGCCAGTACCGAGACTAGCGGGACTTATAGCACAGATACGCAGTATTTT,CASTETSGTYSTDTQYF
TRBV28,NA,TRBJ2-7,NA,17,TGTGCCAGCAGATCAGGGCCCGGGACGCTAAACTCCTACGAGCAGTACTTC,CASRSGPGTLNSYEQYF
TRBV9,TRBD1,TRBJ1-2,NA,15,TGTGCCAGCAGCGTAGAAGGACAGGGGGCGAGGGGCTACACCTTC,CASSVEGQGARGYTF
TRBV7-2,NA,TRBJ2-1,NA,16,TGTGCCAGCAGCCCTGCGGCCACAATTTCATACAATGAGCAGTTCTTC,CASSPAATISYNEQFF